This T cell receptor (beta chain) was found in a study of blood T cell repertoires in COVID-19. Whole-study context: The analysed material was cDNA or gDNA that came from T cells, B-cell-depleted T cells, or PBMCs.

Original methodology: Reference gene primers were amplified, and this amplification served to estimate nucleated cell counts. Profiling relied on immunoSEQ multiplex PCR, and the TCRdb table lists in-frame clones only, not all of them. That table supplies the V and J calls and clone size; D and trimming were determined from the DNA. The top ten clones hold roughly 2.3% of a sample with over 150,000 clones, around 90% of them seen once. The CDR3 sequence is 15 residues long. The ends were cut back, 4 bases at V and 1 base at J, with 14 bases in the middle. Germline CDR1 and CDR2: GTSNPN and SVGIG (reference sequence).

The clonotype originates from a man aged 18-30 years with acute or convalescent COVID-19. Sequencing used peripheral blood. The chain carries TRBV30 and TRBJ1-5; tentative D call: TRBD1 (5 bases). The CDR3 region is CAWTGEKGSNQPQHF. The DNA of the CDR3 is TGTGCCTGGACGGGGGAGAAAGGAAGCAATCAGCCCCAGCATTTT.